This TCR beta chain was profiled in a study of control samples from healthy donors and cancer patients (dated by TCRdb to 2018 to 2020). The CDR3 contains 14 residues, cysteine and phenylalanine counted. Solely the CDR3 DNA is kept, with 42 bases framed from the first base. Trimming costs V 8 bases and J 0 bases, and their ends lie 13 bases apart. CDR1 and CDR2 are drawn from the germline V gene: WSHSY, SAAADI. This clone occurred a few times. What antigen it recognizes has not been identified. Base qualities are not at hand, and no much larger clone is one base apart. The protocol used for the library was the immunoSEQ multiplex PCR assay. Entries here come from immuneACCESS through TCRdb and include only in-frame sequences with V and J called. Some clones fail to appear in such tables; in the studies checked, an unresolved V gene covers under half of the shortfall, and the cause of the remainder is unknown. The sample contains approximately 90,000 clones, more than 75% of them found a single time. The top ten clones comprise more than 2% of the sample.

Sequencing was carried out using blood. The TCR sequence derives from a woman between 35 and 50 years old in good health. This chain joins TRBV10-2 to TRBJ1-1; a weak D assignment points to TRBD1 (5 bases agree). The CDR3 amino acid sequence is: CASRGSLMNTEAFF. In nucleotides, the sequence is TGCGCCAGCCGGGGGTCTCTAATGAACACTGAAGCTTTCTTT.